This T cell receptor (beta chain) emerged from a study of blood T cell repertoires in COVID-19. Libraries were prepared by immunoSEQ multiplex PCR; TCRdb keeps only in-frame clonotypes and omits some of them. There are just over 650,000 clones in the sample; 70% to 90% occur only once, and 0.2% to 0.3% lies in the top ten. With regard to this clone: Other DNA sequences in this specimen translate into the identical CDR3.

The V end was cut by 1 base, the J end by 1 base, with 8 bases between. CDR1 is GTSNPN, CDR2 SVGIG, per germline (reference sequence). The CDR3 length is 14 residues. The J gene is TRBJ1-5, the V gene TRBV30, with D possibly TRBD1 on 5 matching bases. The sample comprised peripheral blood. This TCR derives from a woman aged 18-29 years with acute or convalescent COVID-19. The chain's CDR3 is CAWSGGGSNQPQHF. As DNA, the CDR3 is TGTGCCTGGAGTGGGGGGGGAAGCAATCAGCCCCAGCATTTT.